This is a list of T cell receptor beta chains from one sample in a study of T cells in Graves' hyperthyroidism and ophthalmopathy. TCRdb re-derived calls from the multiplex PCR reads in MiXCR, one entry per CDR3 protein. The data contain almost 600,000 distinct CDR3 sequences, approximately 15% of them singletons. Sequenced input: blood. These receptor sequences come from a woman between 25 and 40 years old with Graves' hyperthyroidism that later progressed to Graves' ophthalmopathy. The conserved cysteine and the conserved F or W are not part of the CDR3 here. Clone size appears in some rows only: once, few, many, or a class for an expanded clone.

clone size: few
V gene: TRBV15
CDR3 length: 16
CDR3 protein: ATSFAGSRPSVGNTIY

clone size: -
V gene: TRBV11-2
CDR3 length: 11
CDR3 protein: ASSPRTEETHY

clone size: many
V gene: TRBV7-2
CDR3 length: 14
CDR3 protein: ASSFDLAGAGGEQF

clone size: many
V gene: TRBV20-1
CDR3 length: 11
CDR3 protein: SAREVLSGELF

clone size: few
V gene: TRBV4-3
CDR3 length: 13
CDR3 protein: ASSQEWGVDQPQH

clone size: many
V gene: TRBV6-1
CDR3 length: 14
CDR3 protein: ASSTAGNSGANVLT

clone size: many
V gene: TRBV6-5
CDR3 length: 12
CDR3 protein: ASSVLGQYNEQF

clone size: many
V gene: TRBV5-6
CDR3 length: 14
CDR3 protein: ASSLAGRPRNYGYT

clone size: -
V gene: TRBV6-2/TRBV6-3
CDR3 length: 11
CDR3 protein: ASSPQVGLRQY

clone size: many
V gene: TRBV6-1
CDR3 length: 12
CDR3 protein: ASGDRDRFYEQY

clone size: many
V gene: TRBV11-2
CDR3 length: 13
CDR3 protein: ASSLEILPRDEQF

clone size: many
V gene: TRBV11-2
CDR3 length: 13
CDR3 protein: ASSLDGTQANEQF

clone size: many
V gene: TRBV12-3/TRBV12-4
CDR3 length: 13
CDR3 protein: ASSQQEGAYTEAF

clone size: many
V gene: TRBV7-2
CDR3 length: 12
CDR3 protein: ASSWGLGDYEQY

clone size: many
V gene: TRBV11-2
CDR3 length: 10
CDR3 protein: ASSLAYGGYT

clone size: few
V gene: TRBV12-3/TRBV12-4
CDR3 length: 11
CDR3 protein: ASSLVLRDEQF

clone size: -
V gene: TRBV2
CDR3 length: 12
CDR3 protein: ARGGARSNQPQH

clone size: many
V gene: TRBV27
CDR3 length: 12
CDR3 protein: ASSLSPEFYGYT

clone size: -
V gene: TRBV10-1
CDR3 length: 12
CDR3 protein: ASRAGKNTGELF

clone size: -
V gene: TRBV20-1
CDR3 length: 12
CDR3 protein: SAGGTSVYNEQF

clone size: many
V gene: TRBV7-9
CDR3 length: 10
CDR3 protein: ASTPPEPEAF

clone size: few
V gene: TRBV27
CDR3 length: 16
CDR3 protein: ASRPGAGGLFPYNEQF

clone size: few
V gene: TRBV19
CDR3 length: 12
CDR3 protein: ASSTAGANEKLF

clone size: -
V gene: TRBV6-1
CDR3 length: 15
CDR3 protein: ASSPRLDRYSNQPQH

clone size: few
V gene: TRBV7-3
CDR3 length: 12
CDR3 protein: ASSFGAGAGEQF

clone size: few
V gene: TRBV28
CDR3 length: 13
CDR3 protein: ASQKIAGTAETQY

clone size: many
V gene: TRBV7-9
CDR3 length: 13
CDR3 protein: ASGEDLTPNTEAF

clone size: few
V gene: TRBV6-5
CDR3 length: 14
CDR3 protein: ASSYSSGYSNQPQH

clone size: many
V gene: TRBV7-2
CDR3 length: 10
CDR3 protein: ASSSDRTSVT

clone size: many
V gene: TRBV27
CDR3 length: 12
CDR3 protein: ASSDTPSNQPQH

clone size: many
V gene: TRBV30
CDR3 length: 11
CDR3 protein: AWSAVYTGELF

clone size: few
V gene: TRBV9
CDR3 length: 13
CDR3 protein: ASSVEDSGANVLT

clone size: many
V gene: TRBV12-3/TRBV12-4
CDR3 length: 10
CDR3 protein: ASSLLDSTQY

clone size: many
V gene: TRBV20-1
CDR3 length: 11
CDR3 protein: SAGRGQGSPLH

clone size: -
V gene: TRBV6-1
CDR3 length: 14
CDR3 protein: ASSPFGSGGSYEQY

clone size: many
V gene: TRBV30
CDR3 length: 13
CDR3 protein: AWNPGPLSYNEQF

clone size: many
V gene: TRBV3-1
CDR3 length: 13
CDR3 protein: ASSRTGTWEETQY

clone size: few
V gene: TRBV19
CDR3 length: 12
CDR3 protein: ASSTGGAGNEQY

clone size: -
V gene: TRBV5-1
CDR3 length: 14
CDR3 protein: ASRVGFAGAGETQY

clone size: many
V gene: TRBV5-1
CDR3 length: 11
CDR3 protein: ASSSPGVDTQY

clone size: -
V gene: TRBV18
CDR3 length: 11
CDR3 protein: ASSPGNTYEQF

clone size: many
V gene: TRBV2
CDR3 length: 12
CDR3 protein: ASSEGDTYQPQH

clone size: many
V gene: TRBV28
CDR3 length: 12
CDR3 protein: ASSLFGHVETQY

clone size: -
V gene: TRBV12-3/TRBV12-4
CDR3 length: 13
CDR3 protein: ASSLWGMGNQPRH

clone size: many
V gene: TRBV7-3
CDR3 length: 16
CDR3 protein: ASSSYPPSGGSAGELF

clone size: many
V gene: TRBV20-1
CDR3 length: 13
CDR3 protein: SARPTSGRADEQF

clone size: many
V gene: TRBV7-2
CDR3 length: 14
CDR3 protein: ASSPGGGQGPYEQY

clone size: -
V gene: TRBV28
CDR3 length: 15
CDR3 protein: ASSSTSGNWAYNEQY

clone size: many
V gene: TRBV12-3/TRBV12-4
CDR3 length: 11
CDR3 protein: ASSKQVNTEAF

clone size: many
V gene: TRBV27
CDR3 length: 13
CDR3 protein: ASSIFWVANTEAF

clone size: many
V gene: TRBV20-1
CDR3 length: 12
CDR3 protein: SARTSETHYEQY